A selection of T cell receptor beta chains follows, all from one sample in a study of blood T cell repertoires in COVID-19. The method was immunoSEQ multiplex PCR; TCRdb's version includes in-frame clones alone and lacks a portion of them. The table shows around 450,000 clones, with 75% to 90% occurring only once. Source material: PBMCs or T cells enriched from blood (not recorded which). All receptors derive from a woman aged 18-35 years who had recovered from COVID-19. Each CDR3 is given with its conserved first and last residue. Fields, in order: clone size, D gene, V gene, J gene, CDR3 protein, CDR3 DNA. The D gene is left open where the match is weak. Rows give clone size only sometimes, using once, few, many, or a class for an expanded clone.

clone_size: -
d_call: -
v_call: TRBV6-5
j_call: TRBJ2-7
cdr3_aa: CASSFRELNEQYF
cdr3_nt: TGTGCCAGCAGTTTCAGGGAATTGAACGAGCAGTACTTC

clone_size: few
d_call: -
v_call: TRBV5-1
j_call: TRBJ1-2
cdr3_aa: CASSLVPGVYGYTF
cdr3_nt: TGCGCCAGCAGCTTGGTTCCAGGCGTCTATGGCTACACCTTC

clone_size: -
d_call: TRBD1
v_call: TRBV7-9
j_call: TRBJ2-2
cdr3_aa: CASSLATKAGGTNTGELFF
cdr3_nt: TGTGCCAGCAGCTTAGCAACAAAAGCAGGGGGTACGAACACCGGGGAGCTGTTTTTT

clone_size: -
d_call: -
v_call: TRBV19
j_call: TRBJ1-6
cdr3_aa: CASSIRQNYNSPLHF
cdr3_nt: TGTGCCAGTAGTATCCGACAGAACTATAATTCACCCCTCCACTTT

clone_size: once
d_call: TRBD1
v_call: TRBV3-1/TRBV3-2
j_call: TRBJ2-4
cdr3_aa: CASSQGQGAGNIQYF
cdr3_nt: TGTGCCAGCAGCCAAGGACAGGGGGCGGGAAACATTCAGTACTTC

clone_size: once
d_call: -
v_call: TRBV12-5
j_call: TRBJ1-5
cdr3_aa: CASGSGGGNQPQHF
cdr3_nt: TGTGCTAGTGGTTCCGGGGGGGGGAATCAGCCCCAGCATTTT

clone_size: -
d_call: TRBD1
v_call: TRBV30
j_call: TRBJ2-3
cdr3_aa: CAWRVGTETDTQYF
cdr3_nt: TGTGCCTGGAGAGTAGGGACAGAGACAGATACGCAGTATTTT

clone_size: once
d_call: TRBD1
v_call: TRBV12-5
j_call: TRBJ1-3
cdr3_aa: CASGLAGQGTIYF
cdr3_nt: TGTGCTAGTGGTTTGGCGGGACAGGGAACCATATATTTT

clone_size: -
d_call: TRBD1
v_call: TRBV4-2
j_call: TRBJ1-4
cdr3_aa: CASSRTGEKLFF
cdr3_nt: TGTGCCAGCAGCCGGACAGGGGAAAAACTGTTTTTT

clone_size: once
d_call: -
v_call: TRBV7-3
j_call: TRBJ1-2
cdr3_aa: CASSLFPGVSYGYTF
cdr3_nt: TGTGCCAGCAGCTTATTTCCCGGGGTCTCCTATGGCTACACCTTC

clone_size: -
d_call: TRBD1
v_call: TRBV27
j_call: TRBJ2-3
cdr3_aa: CASSLLRDRGASDTDTQYF
cdr3_nt: TGTGCCAGCAGTTTACTTAGGGACAGGGGGGCGTCGGACACAGATACGCAGTATTTT

clone_size: -
d_call: TRBD2
v_call: TRBV10-2
j_call: TRBJ2-3
cdr3_aa: CASSEPLAGGGDTQYF
cdr3_nt: TGCGCCAGCAGTGAGCCTCTAGCGGGAGGGGGAGATACGCAGTATTTT

clone_size: -
d_call: TRBD1
v_call: TRBV30
j_call: TRBJ2-7
cdr3_aa: CAWDWGQGGKGLDEQYF
cdr3_nt: TGTGCCTGGGATTGGGGACAGGGGGGAAAGGGACTCGACGAGCAGTACTTC

clone_size: few
d_call: -
v_call: TRBV3-1/TRBV3-2
j_call: TRBJ1-1
cdr3_aa: CASSQAAGLGYPNTEAFF
cdr3_nt: TGTGCCAGCAGCCAAGCGGCGGGGCTGGGTTATCCCAACACTGAAGCTTTCTTT

clone_size: -
d_call: TRBD2
v_call: TRBV12-5
j_call: TRBJ2-3
cdr3_aa: CASGLVVAGTSDTQYF
cdr3_nt: TGTGCTAGTGGTTTGGTCGTAGCGGGGACCTCGGATACGCAGTATTTT

clone_size: -
d_call: -
v_call: TRBV7-8
j_call: TRBJ2-7
cdr3_aa: CASSFHYEQYF
cdr3_nt: TGTGCCAGCAGCTTCCATTACGAGCAGTACTTC

clone_size: -
d_call: TRBD2
v_call: TRBV9
j_call: TRBJ2-3
cdr3_aa: CASSSGLADGGDTQYF
cdr3_nt: TGTGCCAGCAGCTCGGGACTAGCGGACGGAGGGGATACGCAGTATTTT

clone_size: -
d_call: TRBD2
v_call: TRBV5-1
j_call: TRBJ2-3
cdr3_aa: CASSLAARGAGLAGNTDTQYF
cdr3_nt: TGCGCCAGCAGCTTGGCCGCGCGGGGAGCGGGACTAGCGGGAAACACAGATACGCAGTATTTT

clone_size: -
d_call: TRBD2
v_call: TRBV7-3
j_call: TRBJ2-1
cdr3_aa: CASSLGTSGFNEQFF
cdr3_nt: TGTGCCAGCAGCTTAGGGACTAGCGGGTTCAATGAGCAGTTCTTC

clone_size: -
d_call: TRBD1
v_call: TRBV6-4
j_call: TRBJ1-2
cdr3_aa: CATGPRGRRGYTF
cdr3_nt: TGTGCCACCGGCCCCAGGGGGCGGAGAGGCTACACCTTC

clone_size: few
d_call: -
v_call: TRBV10-3
j_call: TRBJ1-1
cdr3_aa: CAISGLGQGDTEAFF
cdr3_nt: TGTGCCATCAGTGGCTTGGGCCAAGGTGACACTGAAGCTTTCTTT

clone_size: -
d_call: -
v_call: TRBV28
j_call: TRBJ1-1
cdr3_aa: CASSPPDRPLNAEAFF
cdr3_nt: TGTGCCAGCAGTCCTCCCGACAGGCCCCTGAACGCTGAAGCTTTCTTT

clone_size: -
d_call: TRBD2
v_call: TRBV28
j_call: TRBJ2-3
cdr3_aa: CASTEGLATDTQYF
cdr3_nt: TGTGCCAGCACTGAGGGACTAGCGACAGATACGCAGTATTTT

clone_size: once
d_call: -
v_call: TRBV7-2
j_call: TRBJ2-1
cdr3_aa: CASSPHRVADEQFF
cdr3_nt: TGTGCCAGCAGCCCCCACAGAGTTGCCGATGAGCAGTTCTTC

clone_size: -
d_call: -
v_call: TRBV6-5
j_call: TRBJ1-2
cdr3_aa: CASSYSRTQGGYGYTF
cdr3_nt: TGTGCCAGCAGTTACTCCAGGACTCAGGGAGGGTATGGCTACACCTTC

clone_size: -
d_call: -
v_call: TRBV12-5
j_call: TRBJ2-5
cdr3_aa: CASGPGQSYQETQYF
cdr3_nt: TGTGCTAGTGGCCCTGGACAGTCCTACCAAGAGACCCAGTACTTC

clone_size: -
d_call: TRBD1
v_call: TRBV7-2
j_call: TRBJ1-2
cdr3_aa: CASSLQGAGGYTF
cdr3_nt: TGTGCCAGCAGCTTACAGGGGGCGGGTGGCTACACCTTC

clone_size: -
d_call: -
v_call: TRBV11-2
j_call: TRBJ2-7
cdr3_aa: CASSLGDSLLYEQYF
cdr3_nt: TGTGCCAGCAGCTTAGGGGACTCCCTCCTATACGAGCAGTACTTC

clone_size: -
d_call: -
v_call: TRBV25-1
j_call: TRBJ1-1
cdr3_aa: CASGRDKILDEAFF
cdr3_nt: TGTGCCAGCGGAAGGGACAAGATACTAGATGAAGCTTTCTTT

clone_size: -
d_call: -
v_call: TRBV6-1
j_call: TRBJ1-2
cdr3_aa: CASSEGHNFYGYTF
cdr3_nt: TGTGCCAGCAGTGAAGGTCATAACTTCTATGGCTACACCTTC

clone_size: -
d_call: TRBD1
v_call: TRBV19
j_call: TRBJ2-3
cdr3_aa: CASSIEDRGFTDTQYF
cdr3_nt: TGTGCCAGTAGTATCGAGGACAGGGGGTTCACAGATACGCAGTATTTT